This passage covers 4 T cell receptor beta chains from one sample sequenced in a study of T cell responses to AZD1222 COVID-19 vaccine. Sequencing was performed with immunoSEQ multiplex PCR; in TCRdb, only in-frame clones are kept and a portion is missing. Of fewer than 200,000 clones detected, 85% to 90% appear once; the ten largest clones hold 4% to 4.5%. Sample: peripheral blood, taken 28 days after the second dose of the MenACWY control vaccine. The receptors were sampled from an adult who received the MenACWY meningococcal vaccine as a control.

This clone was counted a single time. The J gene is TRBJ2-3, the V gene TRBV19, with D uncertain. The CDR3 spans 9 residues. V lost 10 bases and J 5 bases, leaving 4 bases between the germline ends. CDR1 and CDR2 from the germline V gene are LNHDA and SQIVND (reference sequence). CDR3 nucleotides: TGTGCCAATGGAGATACGCAGTATTTT. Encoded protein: CANGDTQYF.

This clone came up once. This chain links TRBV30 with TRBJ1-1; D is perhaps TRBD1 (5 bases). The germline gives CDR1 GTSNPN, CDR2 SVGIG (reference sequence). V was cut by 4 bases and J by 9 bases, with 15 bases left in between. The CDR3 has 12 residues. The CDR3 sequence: CAWNGAGYKAFF. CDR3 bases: TGTGCCTGGAACGGGGCCGGGTATAAAGCTTTCTTT.

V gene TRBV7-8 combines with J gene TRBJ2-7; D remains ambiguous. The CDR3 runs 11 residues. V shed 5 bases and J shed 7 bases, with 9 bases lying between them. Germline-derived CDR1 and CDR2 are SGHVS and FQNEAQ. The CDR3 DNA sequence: TGTGCCAGCAGCCTCAATAGAGAGCAGTACTTC. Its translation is CASSLNREQYF.

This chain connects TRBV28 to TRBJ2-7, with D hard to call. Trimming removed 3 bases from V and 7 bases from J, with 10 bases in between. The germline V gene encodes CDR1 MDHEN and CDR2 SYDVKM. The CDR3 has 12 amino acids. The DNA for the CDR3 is TGTGCCAGCAGTTTCAATCGTTTGGAGCAGTACTTC. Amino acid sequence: CASSFNRLEQYF.